These 10 T cell receptor beta chains were all obtained from the same sample, sequenced in a study of CD8 T cells in ankylosing spondylitis. Each CDR3 protein gets one entry after TCRdb re-called the 5' RACE reads with MiXCR. This sample carries roughly 260,000 distinct CDR3 sequences, about 19% of them seen once, and the ten largest clones take roughly 8%. Input material: blood, either unsorted or a sorted T cell fraction (not recorded which). These receptors were collected from a male donor with ankylosing spondylitis or in good health (not recorded which).

The chain is built from TRBV11-2 and TRBJ2-5; no clear D gene. The CDR3 covers 13 residues. V was shortened by 1 base and J by 5 bases, with 8 bases between the two germline ends. CDR1 SGHAT and CDR2 FQNNGV come from the germline V gene. DNA for the CDR3: TGTGCCAGCAGCTTAGGGTCTCTGGAGACCCAGTACTTC. It is translated as CASSLGSLETQYF.

This clonotype was observed many times. The CDR3 loop reads CASSLGLAGRNEQFF. DNA for the CDR3: TGTGCCAGCAGCTTAGGCCTAGCGGGCAGAAATGAGCAGTTCTTC. The chain uses TRBV7-8 and TRBJ2-1; 8 bases are a match to TRBD2. J lost 7 bases, V lost 1 base, and 6 bases had no gene match. Germline CDR1 SGHVS, CDR2 FQNEAQ. This CDR3 has 15 amino acids.

The chain employs TRBV7-9 and TRBJ2-3, with TRBD1 identical over 8 bases. This CDR3 has 15 residues. Per the germline V gene, CDR1 is SEHNR and CDR2 is FQNEAQ (reference sequence). V dropped 5 bases and J dropped 6; count of bases not matched to a gene: 10. The CDR3, as DNA: TGTGCCAGCAGCCCCCGAGACAGGGGCCCCGATACGCAGTATTTT. Protein sequence: CASSPRDRGPDTQYF.

This clonotype turned up a few times. The chain carries TRBV5-1 and TRBJ2-1; D might be TRBD1 (5 bases). Trimming took off 4 bases at V and 2 bases at J, with 10 bases between the two ends. CDR1 is SGHRS and CDR2 is YFSETQ in the germline V gene. This CDR3 has 14 amino acids. The CDR3: CASSVVGPYNEQFF. The DNA of the CDR3 is TGCGCCAGCAGCGTCGTGGGGCCCTACAATGAGCAGTTCTTC.

This clonotype appeared a few times. The CDR3 nucleotides read TGCAGCGACCGCCTAGCGGGAGGGTCGAATGAGCAGTTCTTC. It translates to CSDRLAGGSNEQFF. The gene calls are TRBV29-1 and TRBJ2-1; 12 bases map to TRBD2. Trimming took 7 bases from V and 7 from J; bases not matched to a gene: 8. Germline lookup yields CDR1 SQVTM and CDR2 ANQGSEA. The CDR3 is made up of 14 amino acids.

This clonotype was counted between two and nine times. V is TRBV27 and J is TRBJ2-7; D is unclear. Germline V gives CDR1 MNHEY, CDR2 SMNVEV (reference sequence). The CDR3 has 14 residues. Trimming left V 3 bases short and J 0 bases short, with 9 bases between. Here the CDR3 DNA reads TGTGCCAGCAGTTTTAACACAGACTCCTACGAGCAGTACGTC. Its protein is CASSFNTDSYEQYV.

This clonotype was observed a handful of times. This rearrangement joins TRBV28 to TRBJ2-3; 7 bases are shared with TRBD1. The CDR3 covers 15 residues. V lost 6 bases and J lost 3; bases outside the gene matches: 9. In germline, CDR1 is MDHEN, CDR2 SYDVKM. CDR3 sequence (DNA): TGTGCCAGCAGGCCCGACAGGGTGGGTACAGATACGCAGTATTTT. It is translated as CASRPDRVGTDTQYF.

This chain connects TRBV9 to TRBJ1-4, with D perhaps matching TRBD1 (6 bases). V was shortened by 3 bases and J by 4 bases, with 13 bases between the two germline ends. CDR3 length equals 15 residues. Germline assignment: CDR1 SGDLS and CDR2 YYNGEE. CDR3 nucleotides: TGTGCCAGCAGCGACTCAGGGGCAGTTAATGAAAAACTGTTTTTT. The encoded protein is CASSDSGAVNEKLFF.

This clonotype occurred a few times. The chain recombines TRBV7-3 with TRBJ2-2; D is possibly TRBD1 or TRBD2 (6 bases each). Trimming cost V 5 bases and J 8 bases, with 12 bases left between them. The CDR3 covers 13 residues. CDR1 and CDR2 (germline): SGHTA, FQGTGA. The CDR3 is CASSRSGAGELFF. CDR3 bases: TGTGCCAGCAGCCGCTCGGGGGCGGGGGAGCTGTTTTTT.

This clonotype occurred a few times. The gene calls are TRBV5-1 and TRBJ1-1; a weak D match, TRBD1 (6 bases). The V end was cut by 5 bases, the J end by 0 bases, with 17 bases between. The CDR3 has 16 residues. The germline V gene encodes CDR1 SGHRS and CDR2 YFSETQ. The CDR3 sequence is CASRPGTSGLNTEAFF. The CDR3 DNA reads TGCGCCAGCAGGCCCGGGACAAGTGGGTTGAACACTGAAGCTTTCTTT.